Below are 24 T cell receptor beta chains sequenced from a single sample in a study of OX40 agonist ivuxolimab in advanced cancers. Produced via immunoSEQ multiplex PCR; TCRdb's table is partial and in-frame only. The sample carries about 38,000 clones, 70% to 90% recorded once. Sequences were derived from CD4+ or CD8+ T cells sorted from blood, sampled in a trial of the OX40 agonist ivuxolimab. The receptors were gathered from an adult with an advanced solid tumor such as melanoma, head and neck, liver or kidney cancer.

The V call is TRBV28, the J call TRBJ2-3, with 8 bases identical to TRBD2. Losses at the gene ends were 5 bases for V and 7 bases for J; bases not matched to a gene: 14. Germline V gene data show CDR1 as MDHEN and CDR2 as SYDVKM. The CDR3 has 16 amino acids. CDR3 in DNA: TGTGCCAGCAGTAAAGTGGTTAGCGGGGCCCAAAATACGCAGTATTTT. Its protein is CASSKVVSGAQNTQYF.

This clone was detected only a few times. The rearrangement uses TRBV7-9 and TRBJ1-2; D gene uncertain. Trimming took 5 bases from V and 8 from J, leaving 9 bases between them. In germline, CDR1 is SEHNR, CDR2 FQNEAQ (reference sequence). CDR3 length: 11 amino acids. The CDR3, as DNA: TGTGCCAGCAGCCGGGCAGTCGGCTACACCTTC. This gives the protein CASSRAVGYTF. The variable domain in full, with the rest retrieved from reference TRBV7-9 and TRBJ1-2, is DTGVSQNPRHKITKRGQNVTFRCDPISEHNRLYWYRQTLGQGPEFLTYFQNEAQLEKSRLLSDRFSAERPKGSFSTLEIQRTEQGDSAMYLCASSRAVGYTFGSGTRLTVV.

This chain links TRBV29-1 with TRBJ2-2; 7 bases fit TRBD1. The CDR3 is 16 amino acids. The V segment lost 5 bases and the J segment 5 bases; nucleotides outside the gene matches: 14. Germline assignment: CDR1 SQVTM and CDR2 ANQGSEA. The CDR3 is CSVKQGTRPGTGELFF. In nucleotides, the CDR3 is TGCAGCGTTAAACAGGGGACGAGGCCAGGAACCGGGGAGCTGTTTTTT.

The table lists this clone with a count of one. The chain is built from TRBV6-4 and TRBJ1-2; D may be TRBD1 (6 bases). This CDR3 contains 14 residues. The germline CDR1 and CDR2 sequences are MRHNA and SNTAGT. The germline V and J ends were trimmed by 10 bases and 7 bases, with 22 bases remaining between them. The CDR3 spells CATLLGQFLGGYTF. CDR3 bases: TGTGCCACCTTATTAGGACAGTTTTTGGGTGGCTACACCTTC.

V gene TRBV18 combines with J gene TRBJ2-3; 9 positions match TRBD2. The V gene's germline CDR1 is KGHSH and CDR2 LQKENI. The CDR3 loop spans 17 amino acids. After removal of 3 bases from V and 2 bases from J, the junction contained 9 bases not matched to a gene. DNA of the CDR3: TGTGCCAGCTCACCCCTGGCGGGAGGGCCGGCCACAGATACGCAGTATTTT. It codes for CASSPLAGGPATDTQYF.

The rearrangement uses TRBV5-1 and TRBJ2-1, with unresolved D. V shed 2 bases and J shed 4 bases, with 7 bases lying between them. The CDR3 consists of 13 residues. The V gene's germline CDR1 is SGHRS and CDR2 YFSETQ. For the CDR3, the DNA is TGCGCCAGCAGCTTAAGGGCGTACAATGAGCAGTTCTTC. Its protein product is CASSLRAYNEQFF.

As DNA, the CDR3 is TGTGCCACTCACCCCCGGGAGAGCTCCTACGAGCAGTACTTC. The encoded protein is CATHPRESSYEQYF. V and J are TRBV5-8 and TRBJ2-7; perhaps TRBD2 as D (6 bases). Germline CDR1 reads SGHTS; CDR2 reads YDEGEE. The CDR3 is made up of 14 amino acids. Trimming took 9 bases from V and 0 from J, leaving 16 bases between them. Full variable domain (outside the CDR3, taken from reference TRBV5-8 and TRBJ2-7): EAGVTQSPTHLIKTRGQQATLRCSPISGHTSVYWYQQALGLGLQFLLWYDEGEERNRGNFPPRFSGRQFPNYSSELNVNALELEDSALYLCATHPRESSYEQYFGPGTRLTVT.

This chain uses TRBV6-5 with TRBJ2-5; perhaps D is TRBD1 or TRBD2 (6 bases each). The ends were cut back, 8 bases at V and 7 bases at J, with 17 bases in the middle. This CDR3 has 13 amino acids. Germline assignment: CDR1 MNHEY and CDR2 SVGAGI. The CDR3 bases are TGTGCCAGCTCGGAGAACGGAGGGGGGACCCAGTACTTC. Amino acid sequence: CASSENGGGTQYF.

The chain carries TRBV11-1 and TRBJ2-1; D is perhaps TRBD1 (6 bases). V was pared by 5 bases and J by 4 bases, with 9 bases between. This CDR3 has 13 residues. Germline-derived CDR1 and CDR2 are SGHAT and FQDESV (reference sequence). CDR3 residues: CASSLGQYNEQFF. CDR3 nucleotide sequence: TGTGCCAGCAGCCTGGGACAATACAATGAGCAGTTCTTC.

The chain combines TRBV6-1 with TRBJ2-1; D unresolved. The CDR3 runs 12 residues. Germline values: CDR1 MNHNS, CDR2 SASEGT. The V gene lost 5 bases and the J gene lost 5 bases, with 7 bases spanning the gap. CDR3 sequence reads: CASSSQNNEQFF. CDR3 nucleotide sequence: TGTGCCAGCAGTTCCCAAAACAATGAGCAGTTCTTC.

In DNA, the CDR3 is TGCGCCAGCAGGACGCAAACAGGGCAAGAGACCCAGTACTTC. Residues: CASRTQTGQETQYF. The chain uses TRBV5-1 and TRBJ2-5; tentative D call: TRBD1 (6 bases). Trimming left V 5 bases short and J 2 bases short, with 13 bases between. The CDR3 sequence is 14 residues long. CDR1 SGHRS and CDR2 YFSETQ come from the germline V gene.

The genes are TRBV2 and TRBJ2-7; 9 bases agree with TRBD1. This CDR3 has 14 residues. The ends lost 6 bases at V and 2 bases at J; junction bases unmatched: 5. CDR1 and CDR2 (germline): SNHLY, FYNNEI. The CDR3 bases are TGTGCCAGCAGGGCGGGACAGGGCGCCTACGAGCAGTACTTC. Residues: CASRAGQGAYEQYF.

This clone is large in the sample. The V call is TRBV28, the J call TRBJ2-2, with 7 nucleotides matching TRBD1. Germline lookup yields CDR1 MDHEN and CDR2 SYDVKM. V shed 5 bases and J 9 bases; nucleotides not matched to a gene: 0. CDR3 length equals 11 residues. The CDR3 sequence is CASSRGRELFF. CDR3 bases: TGTGCCAGCAGTAGGGGGCGGGAGCTGTTTTTT.

This chain joins TRBV11-2 and TRBJ2-7, with 8 nucleotides matching TRBD1. Germline CDR1 and CDR2: SGHAT and FQNNGV. Trimming cost V 4 bases and J 0 bases; bases outside gene matches: 5. This CDR3 has 15 amino acids. The CDR3 DNA sequence: TGTGCCAGCAGCTACCGGGACAGGAGCTCCTACGAGCAGTACTTC. Its translation: CASSYRDRSSYEQYF. Full variable domain (rest looked up from reference TRBV11-2 and TRBJ2-7): EAGVAQSPRYKIIEKRQSVAFWCNPISGHATLYWYQQILGQGPKLLIQFQNNGVVDDSQLPKDRFSAERLKGVDSTLKIQPAKLEDSAVYLCASSYRDRSSYEQYFGPGTRLTVT.

To note about this clone: The sample contains more than one DNA sequence encoding this CDR3. V is TRBV5-1 and J is TRBJ1-1, with D possibly being TRBD1 (5 bases). CDR1 is SGHRS and CDR2 is YFSETQ in the germline V gene. The V gene lost 1 base and the J gene lost 2 bases, with 6 bases spanning the gap. This CDR3 has 13 residues. The CDR3 loop reads CASSLQGNTEAFF. The CDR3 bases are TGCGCCAGCAGCTTGCAGGGCAACACTGAAGCTTTCTTT.

The sample holds one count of this clone. The V and J genes are TRBV11-2 and TRBJ2-5, with 8 positions matching TRBD1. The J call may be incorrect, as the DNA end agrees better with TRBJ2-7. Germline V gives CDR1 SGHAT, CDR2 FQNNGV. The CDR3 runs to 14 residues. The chain's CDR3 is CASSLTGDSYEQYF. CDR3 in DNA: TGTGCCAGCAGCTTGACAGGGGATTCCTACGAGCAGTACTTC.

The chain links TRBV6-1 to TRBJ2-3; the D is unclear. CDR1 and CDR2 from the germline V gene are MNHNS and SASEGT. Trimming took 6 bases from V and 6 from J, leaving 10 bases between them. This CDR3 contains 12 residues. CDR3 amino acids: CASRATQDTQYF. The DNA for the CDR3 is TGTGCCAGCAGAGCCACACAGGATACGCAGTATTTT.

The chain employs TRBV5-4 and TRBJ2-7, with D unresolved. CDR3 length equals 14 residues. Germline V gene sequence: CDR1 SGHNT, CDR2 YYREEE (reference sequence). V was pared by 2 bases and J by 1 base, with 10 bases between. The CDR3, as DNA: TGTGCCAGCAGCTTCCAGGACGGATCCTACGAGCAGTACTTC. It translates to CASSFQDGSYEQYF.

This clone was observed many times. V is TRBV28 and J is TRBJ2-7, with 9 positions matching TRBD1. This CDR3 is built from 15 residues. Germline V gene sequence: CDR1 MDHEN, CDR2 SYDVKM. The V and J ends lost 5 bases and 3 bases, in that order; junction bases with no gene match: 8. The DNA for the CDR3 is TGTGCCAGCAGTACCCGACAGGGGGGACACTACGAGCAGTACTTC. Translating gives CASSTRQGGHYEQYF. The complete variable domain, with remaining parts taken from reference TRBV28 and TRBJ2-7, reads DVKVTQSSRYLVKRTGEKVFLECVQDMDHENMFWYRQDPGLGLRLIYFSYDVKMKEKGDIPEGYSVSREKKERFSLILESASTNQTSMYLCASSTRQGGHYEQYFGPGTRLTVT.

This rearrangement joins TRBV5-5 to TRBJ2-7; 9 bases agree with TRBD2. Germline V lookup: CDR1 SGHKS, CDR2 YYEKEE (reference sequence). The CDR3 contains 15 residues. With V trimmed by 0 bases and J by 3 bases, 4 bases remained unmatched. CDR3 sequence: CASSLDTSGFYEQYF. As DNA, the CDR3 is TGTGCCAGCAGCTTGGATACTAGCGGGTTCTACGAGCAGTACTTC.

In nucleotides, the CDR3 is TGTGCCAGCGACCCAGGGGGTGCCTATGGCTACACCTTC. It specifies CASDPGGAYGYTF. The chain has TRBV2 and TRBJ1-2; 7 bases agree with TRBD1. The CDR3 consists of 13 residues. Germline CDR1 is SNHLY and CDR2 is FYNNEI. V lost 8 bases, J lost 4 bases, and 7 bases stayed unmatched.

The sample holds a few counts of this clone. The chain has TRBV2 and TRBJ1-4, with 7 bases identical to TRBD1. V shed 4 bases, J shed 7 bases, and the junction held 9 bases outside the gene matches. This CDR3 region has 15 residues. Germline loops: CDR1 SNHLY, CDR2 FYNNEI. CDR3 DNA sequence: TGTGCCAGCAGTGTCCGACAGGGCAAGGGTGAAAAACTGTTTTTT. It yields the protein CASSVRQGKGEKLFF.

V and J are TRBV19 and TRBJ2-5; 13 bases align to TRBD2. CDR3 size: 16 residues. The trim removed 6 bases at V and 0 bases at J, leaving 4 bases unmatched. CDR1 is LNHDA and CDR2 is SQIVND in the germline V gene (reference sequence). CDR3 nucleotide sequence: TGTGCCAGTAGCAGGACTAGCGGGAGAAACCAAGAGACCCAGTACTTC. Translation: CASSRTSGRNQETQYF.

This chain connects TRBV19 to TRBJ1-1, with 8 bases aligning to TRBD1. V gave up 4 bases and J gave up 3 bases; unmatched junction bases: 10. CDR1 and CDR2 from the germline V gene are LNHDA and SQIVND (reference sequence). This CDR3 spans 16 amino acids. The CDR3 spells CASSSRTGWGDTEAFF. The CDR3, as DNA: TGTGCCAGTAGTAGCCGGACAGGGTGGGGTGACACTGAAGCTTTCTTT.